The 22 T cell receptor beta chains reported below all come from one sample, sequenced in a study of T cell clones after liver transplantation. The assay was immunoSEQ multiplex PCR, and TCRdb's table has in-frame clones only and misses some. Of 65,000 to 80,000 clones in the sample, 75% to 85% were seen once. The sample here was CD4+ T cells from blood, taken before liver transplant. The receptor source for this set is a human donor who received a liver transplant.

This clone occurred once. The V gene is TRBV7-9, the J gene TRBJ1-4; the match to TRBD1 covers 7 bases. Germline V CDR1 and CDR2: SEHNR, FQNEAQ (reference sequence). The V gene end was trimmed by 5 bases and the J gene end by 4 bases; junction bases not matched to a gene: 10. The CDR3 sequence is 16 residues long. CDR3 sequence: CASSAGWGQRNEKLFF. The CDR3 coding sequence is TGTGCCAGCAGCGCAGGATGGGGACAGCGTAATGAAAAACTGTTTTTT.

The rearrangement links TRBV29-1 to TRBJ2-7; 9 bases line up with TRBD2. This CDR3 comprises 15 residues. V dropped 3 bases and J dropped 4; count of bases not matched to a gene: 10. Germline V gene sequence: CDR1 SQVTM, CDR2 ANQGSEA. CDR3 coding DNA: TGCAGCGTTGAGGTACCCCGCGGGAGGGGATACGAGCAGTACTTC. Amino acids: CSVEVPRGRGYEQYF.

The CDR3 sequence: CASRPDRGRHYGYTF. The CDR3 region has the DNA TGTGCCAGCAGGCCCGACAGGGGCCGCCACTATGGCTACACCTTC. The chain couples TRBV2 to TRBJ1-2; 8 bases agree with TRBD1. V lost 6 bases to trimming and J lost 3 bases; unmatched junction nucleotides: 9. Germline V lookup: CDR1 SNHLY, CDR2 FYNNEI. The CDR3 covers 15 residues.

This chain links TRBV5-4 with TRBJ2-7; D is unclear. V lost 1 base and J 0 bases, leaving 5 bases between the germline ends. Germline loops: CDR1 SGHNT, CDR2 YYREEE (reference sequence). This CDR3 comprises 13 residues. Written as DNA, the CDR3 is TGTGCCAGCAGCTTGACAGCCTCCTACGAGCAGTACTTC. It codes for CASSLTASYEQYF.

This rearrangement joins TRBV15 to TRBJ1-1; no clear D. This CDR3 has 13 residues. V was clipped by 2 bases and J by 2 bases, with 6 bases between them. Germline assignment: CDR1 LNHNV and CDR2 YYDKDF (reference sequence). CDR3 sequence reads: CATSRNINTEAFF. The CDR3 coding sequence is TGTGCCACCAGCAGAAATATTAACACTGAAGCTTTCTTT.

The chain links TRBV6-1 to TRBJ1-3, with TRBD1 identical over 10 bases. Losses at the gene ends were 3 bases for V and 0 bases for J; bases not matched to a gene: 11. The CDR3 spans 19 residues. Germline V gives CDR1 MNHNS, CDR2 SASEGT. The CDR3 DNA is TGTGCCAGCAGTGACCTCCGGGACAGGGGAACCTCCTCTGGAAACACCATATATTTT. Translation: CASSDLRDRGTSSGNTIYF.

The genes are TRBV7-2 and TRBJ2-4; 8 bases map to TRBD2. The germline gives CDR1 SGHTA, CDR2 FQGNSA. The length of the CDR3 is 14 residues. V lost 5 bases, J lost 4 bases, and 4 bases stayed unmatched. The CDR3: CASSLTSDKNIQYF. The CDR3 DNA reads TGTGCCAGCAGCCTGACTAGCGATAAAAACATTCAGTACTTC.

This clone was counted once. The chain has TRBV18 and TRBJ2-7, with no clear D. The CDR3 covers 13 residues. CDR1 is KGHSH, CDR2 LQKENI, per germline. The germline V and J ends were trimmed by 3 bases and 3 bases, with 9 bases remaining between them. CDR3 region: CASSPQSVYEQYF. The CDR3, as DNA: TGTGCCAGCTCACCCCAGTCTGTCTACGAGCAGTACTTC. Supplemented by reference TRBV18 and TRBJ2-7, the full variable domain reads NAGVMQNPRHLVRRRGQEARLRCSPMKGHSHVYWYRQLPEEGLKFMVYLQKENIIDESGMPKERFSAEFPKEGPSILRIQQVVRGDSAAYFCASSPQSVYEQYFGPGTRLTVT.

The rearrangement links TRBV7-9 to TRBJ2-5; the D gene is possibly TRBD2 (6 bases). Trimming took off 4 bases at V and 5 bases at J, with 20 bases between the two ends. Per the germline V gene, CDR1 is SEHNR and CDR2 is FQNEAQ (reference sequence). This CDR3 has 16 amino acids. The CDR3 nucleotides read TGTGCCAGCAGCTCCGATAGCTACGGGGGTTCGGAGACCCAGTACTTC. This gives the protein CASSSDSYGGSETQYF.

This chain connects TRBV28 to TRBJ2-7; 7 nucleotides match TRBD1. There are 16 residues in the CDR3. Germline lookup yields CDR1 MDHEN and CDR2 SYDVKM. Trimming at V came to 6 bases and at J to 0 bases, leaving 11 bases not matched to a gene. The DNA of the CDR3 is TGTGCCAGCAGCGAAAACAGGGGTAGGAGCTCCTACGAGCAGTACTTC. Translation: CASSENRGRSSYEQYF. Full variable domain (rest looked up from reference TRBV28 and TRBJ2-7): DVKVTQSSRYLVKRTGEKVFLECVQDMDHENMFWYRQDPGLGLRLIYFSYDVKMKEKGDIPEGYSVSREKKERFSLILESASTNQTSMYLCASSENRGRSSYEQYFGPGTRLTVT.

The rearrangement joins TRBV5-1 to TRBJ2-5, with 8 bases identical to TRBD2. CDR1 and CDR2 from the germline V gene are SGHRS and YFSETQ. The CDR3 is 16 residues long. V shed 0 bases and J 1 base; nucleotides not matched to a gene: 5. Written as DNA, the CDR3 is TGCGCCAGCAGCTTGGATACAGCGGGGGCCCAAGAGACCCAGTACTTC. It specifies CASSLDTAGAQETQYF.

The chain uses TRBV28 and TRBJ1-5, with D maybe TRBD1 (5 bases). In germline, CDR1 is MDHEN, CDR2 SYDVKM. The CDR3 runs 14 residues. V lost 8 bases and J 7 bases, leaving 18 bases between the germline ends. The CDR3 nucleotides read TGTGCCAGCCGTCGATTACAGGCGAGACAGCCCCAGCATTTT. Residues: CASRRLQARQPQHF.

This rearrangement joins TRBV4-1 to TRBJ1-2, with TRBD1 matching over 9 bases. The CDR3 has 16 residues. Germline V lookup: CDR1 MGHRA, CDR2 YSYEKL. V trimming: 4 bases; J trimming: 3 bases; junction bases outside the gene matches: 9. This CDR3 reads CASSPGTGRSDYGYTF. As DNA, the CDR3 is TGCGCCAGCAGCCCGGGGACAGGGCGCTCCGACTATGGCTACACCTTC.

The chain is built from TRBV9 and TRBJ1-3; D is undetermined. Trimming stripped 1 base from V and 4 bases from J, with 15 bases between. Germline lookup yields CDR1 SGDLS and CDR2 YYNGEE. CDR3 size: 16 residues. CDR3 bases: TGTGCCAGCAGCGTACGTTCCCGAGGTGCCGGAAACACCATATATTTT. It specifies CASSVRSRGAGNTIYF.

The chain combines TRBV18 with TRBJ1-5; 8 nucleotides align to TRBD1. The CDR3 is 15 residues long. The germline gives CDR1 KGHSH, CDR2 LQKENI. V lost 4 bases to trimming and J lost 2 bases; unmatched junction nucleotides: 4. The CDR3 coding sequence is TGTGCCAGCTCACTCGGGACAGGTGGCAATCAGCCCCAGCATTTT. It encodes CASSLGTGGNQPQHF.

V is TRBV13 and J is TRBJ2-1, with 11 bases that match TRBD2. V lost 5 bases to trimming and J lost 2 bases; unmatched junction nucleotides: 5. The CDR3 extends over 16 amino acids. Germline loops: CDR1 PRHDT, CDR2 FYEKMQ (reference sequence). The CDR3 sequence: CASSPRLAGTYNEQFF. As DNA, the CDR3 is TGTGCCAGCAGCCCGCGACTAGCGGGAACCTACAATGAGCAGTTCTTC.

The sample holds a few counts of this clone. The CDR3 sequence is CAISEGGGALETQYF. The CDR3 DNA reads TGTGCCATCAGTGAGGGGGGTGGGGCGTTGGAGACCCAGTACTTC. The V and J genes are TRBV10-3 and TRBJ2-5; tentatively, D is TRBD1 or TRBD2 (5 bases each). Trimming took off 2 bases at V and 5 bases at J, with 15 bases between the two ends. This CDR3 spans 15 amino acids. Germline assignment: CDR1 ENHRY and CDR2 SYGVKD.

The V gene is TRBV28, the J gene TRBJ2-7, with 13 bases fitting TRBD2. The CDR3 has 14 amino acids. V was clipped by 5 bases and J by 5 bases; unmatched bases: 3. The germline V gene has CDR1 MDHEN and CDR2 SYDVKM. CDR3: CASSGTSGTHEQYF. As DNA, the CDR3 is TGTGCCAGCAGTGGGACTAGCGGGACCCACGAGCAGTACTTC.

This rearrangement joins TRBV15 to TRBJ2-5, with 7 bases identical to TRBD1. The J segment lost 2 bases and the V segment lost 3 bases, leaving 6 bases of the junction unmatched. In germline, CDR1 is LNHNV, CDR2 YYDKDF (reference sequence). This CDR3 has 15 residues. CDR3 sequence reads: CATSRARDSQETQYF. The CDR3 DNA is TGTGCCACCAGCAGGGCTCGGGACAGTCAAGAGACCCAGTACTTC.

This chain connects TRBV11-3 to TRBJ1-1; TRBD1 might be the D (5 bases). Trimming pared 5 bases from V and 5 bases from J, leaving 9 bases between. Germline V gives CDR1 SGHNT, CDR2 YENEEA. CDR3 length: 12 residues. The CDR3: CASSQGYTEAFF. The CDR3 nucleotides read TGTGCCAGCAGCCAGGGATATACTGAAGCTTTCTTT.

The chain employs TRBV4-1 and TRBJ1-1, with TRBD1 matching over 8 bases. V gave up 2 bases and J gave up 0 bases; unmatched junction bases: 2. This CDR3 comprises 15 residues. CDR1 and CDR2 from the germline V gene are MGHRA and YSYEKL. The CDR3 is CASSQSTGVNTEAFF. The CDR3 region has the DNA TGCGCCAGCAGCCAATCGACAGGGGTGAACACTGAAGCTTTCTTT.

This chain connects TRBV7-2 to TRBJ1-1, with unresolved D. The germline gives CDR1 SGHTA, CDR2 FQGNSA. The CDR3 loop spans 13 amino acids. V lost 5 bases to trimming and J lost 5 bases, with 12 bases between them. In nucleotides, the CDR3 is TGTGCCAGCAGCGTTTACCTGCGGACTGAAGCTTTCTTT. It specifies CASSVYLRTEAFF.